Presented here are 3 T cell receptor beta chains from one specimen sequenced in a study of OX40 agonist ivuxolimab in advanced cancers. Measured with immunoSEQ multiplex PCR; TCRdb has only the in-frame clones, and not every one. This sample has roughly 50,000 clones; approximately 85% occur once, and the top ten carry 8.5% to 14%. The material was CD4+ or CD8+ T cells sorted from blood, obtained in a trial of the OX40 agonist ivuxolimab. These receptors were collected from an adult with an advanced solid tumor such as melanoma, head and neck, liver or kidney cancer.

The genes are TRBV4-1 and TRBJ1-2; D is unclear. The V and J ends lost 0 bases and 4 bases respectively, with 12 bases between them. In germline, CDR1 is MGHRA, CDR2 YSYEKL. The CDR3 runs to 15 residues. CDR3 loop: CASSQDQNGVYGYTF. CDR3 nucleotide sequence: TGCGCCAGCAGCCAAGATCAAAACGGCGTCTATGGCTACACCTTC.

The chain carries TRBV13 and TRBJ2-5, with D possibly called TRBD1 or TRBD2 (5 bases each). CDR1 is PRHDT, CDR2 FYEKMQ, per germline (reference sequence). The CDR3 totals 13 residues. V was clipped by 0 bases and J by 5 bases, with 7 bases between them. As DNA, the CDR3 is TGTGCCAGCAGCTTAGGCAGGGAGGAGACCCAGTACTTC. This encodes CASSLGREETQYF.

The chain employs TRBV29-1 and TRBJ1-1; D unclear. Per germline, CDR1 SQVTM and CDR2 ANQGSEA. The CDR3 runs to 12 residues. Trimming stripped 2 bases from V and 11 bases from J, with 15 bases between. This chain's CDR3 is CSVELGPFGAFF. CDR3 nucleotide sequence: TGCAGCGTTGAACTAGGTCCCTTTGGGGCTTTCTTT.